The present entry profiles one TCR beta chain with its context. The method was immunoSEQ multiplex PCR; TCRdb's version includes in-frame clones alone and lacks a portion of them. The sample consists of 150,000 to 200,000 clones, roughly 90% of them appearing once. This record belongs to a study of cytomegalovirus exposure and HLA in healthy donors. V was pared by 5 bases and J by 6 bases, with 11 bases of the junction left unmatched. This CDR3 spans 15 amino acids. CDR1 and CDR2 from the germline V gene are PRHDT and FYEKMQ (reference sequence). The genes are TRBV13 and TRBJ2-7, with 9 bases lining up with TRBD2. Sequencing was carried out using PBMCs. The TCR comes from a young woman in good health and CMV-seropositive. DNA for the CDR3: TGTGCCAGCAGCCTCGTGGATAGAGCGGGAGGCGAGCAGTACTTC. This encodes CASSLVDRAGGEQYF.